These 22 T cell receptor beta chains came from one sample sequenced in a study of T cell responses to AZD1222 COVID-19 vaccine. The repertoire was sequenced with immunoSEQ multiplex PCR; TCRdb's copy has only in-frame clones and lacks some. The sample contains around 130,000 clones, around nine tenths of which appear only once. The material sequenced was peripheral blood, taken 28 days after the second dose of the MenACWY control vaccine. The source of these receptors is an adult who received the MenACWY meningococcal vaccine as a control.

The chain links TRBV11-2 to TRBJ2-2; TRBD1 matches 9 bases. Looked up from germline, CDR1 is SGHAT and CDR2 is FQNNGV. V shed 1 base, J shed 6 bases, and the junction held 3 bases outside the gene matches. This CDR3 is 15 amino acids long. CDR3 coding DNA: TGTGCCAGCAGCTTAGGGACAGGGGTATCCGGGGAGCTGTTTTTT. Protein product: CASSLGTGVSGELFF.

The chain is built from TRBV6-5 and TRBJ1-1, with TRBD1 as a possible D gene (6 bases). V lost 5 bases and J 3 bases, leaving 16 bases between the germline ends. CDR3 size: 15 residues. CDR1 and CDR2 (germline): MNHEY, SVGAGI. CDR3 sequence reads: CASSRTSQGYTEAFF. The DNA for the CDR3 is TGTGCCAGCAGTAGGACGTCACAGGGTTACACTGAAGCTTTCTTT.

The chain employs TRBV5-5 and TRBJ1-2, with a possible D match to TRBD1 (6 bases). Trimming removed 3 bases from V and 1 base from J, with 10 bases in between. The CDR3 sequence is 14 residues long. Germline lookup yields CDR1 SGHKS and CDR2 YYEKEE (reference sequence). The CDR3 here is CASSSRDNNYGYTF. The CDR3 bases are TGTGCCAGCAGCTCGCGGGACAATAACTATGGCTACACCTTC.

The rearrangement links TRBV12-3 or TRBV12-4 to TRBJ1-1; D uncertain. The germline V and J ends were trimmed by 8 bases and 3 bases, with 7 bases remaining between them. This CDR3 spans 11 amino acids. CDR3 nucleotide sequence: TGTGCCAGCGCAGAGTACACTGAAGCTTTCTTT. The encoded protein is CASAEYTEAFF.

This clone was seen a few times. The chain has TRBV6-1 and TRBJ1-5, with a weak D call TRBD1 (6 bases). The CDR3 contains 16 residues. V was clipped by 3 bases and J by 6 bases, with 18 bases between them. Germline CDR1 reads MNHNS; CDR2 reads SASEGT. Here the CDR3 reads CASSEGVAGAGQPQHF. For the CDR3, the DNA is TGTGCCAGCAGTGAGGGTGTTGCAGGGGCCGGTCAGCCCCAGCATTTT.

The rearrangement uses TRBV27 and TRBJ1-2, with TRBD1 matching over 7 bases. Trimming cost V 3 bases and J 0 bases; bases outside gene matches: 13. The CDR3 has 18 residues. Germline V CDR1 and CDR2: MNHEY, SMNVEV (reference sequence). CDR3 region: CASSFSRPGGSSNYGYTF. The DNA for the CDR3 is TGTGCCAGCAGTTTTTCCAGGCCAGGGGGATCATCTAACTATGGCTACACCTTC.

The sample holds one count of this clone. This sequence joins TRBV4-2 and TRBJ1-2; D ambiguous. Germline loops: CDR1 LGHNA, CDR2 YNFKEQ. CDR3 length: 16 residues. Trimming removed 3 bases at V and 0 bases at J, with 14 bases between. In DNA form, the CDR3 reads TGTGCCAGCAGCCATGTGGGCGCCGATCCTAACTATGGCTACACCTTC. It yields the protein CASSHVGADPNYGYTF.

The J gene is TRBJ1-6, the V gene TRBV19; D ambiguous. Germline V lookup: CDR1 LNHDA, CDR2 SQIVND (reference sequence). Trimming pared 11 bases from V and 5 bases from J, leaving 13 bases between. This CDR3 is built from 13 residues. CDR3 sequence: CAAGRRDNSPLHF. The CDR3 DNA reads TGTGCCGCGGGGAGGCGGGATAATTCACCCCTCCACTTT.

This chain links TRBV5-5 with TRBJ2-1; 8 positions match TRBD1. The CDR3 length is 17 residues. Germline CDR1 SGHKS, CDR2 YYEKEE (reference sequence). The junction had 14 bases not matched to a gene; V was cut back by 1 base and J by 8 bases. CDR3 nucleotide sequence: TGTGCCAGCAGCTTGTTTCAGGGGGCTCTAGGGGTTCATGAGCAGTTCTTC. This gives the protein CASSLFQGALGVHEQFF.

The V and J genes are TRBV5-1 and TRBJ2-7; unclear D gene. The V end lost 4 bases, the J end lost 5 bases, and 22 bases lay between the germline ends. Per the germline V gene, CDR1 is SGHRS and CDR2 is YFSETQ. This CDR3 contains 16 residues. The CDR3 nucleotides are TGCGCCAGCAGCCGAACCAAGGGTTCTCTGAGCGACGAGCAGTACTTC. This sequence encodes CASSRTKGSLSDEQYF.

The genes are TRBV6-2 or TRBV6-3 and TRBJ1-5; the D gene is possibly TRBD1 (5 bases). The V and J ends lost 2 bases and 5 bases respectively, with 13 bases between them. This CDR3 is built from 15 residues. CDR1 is MNHEY, CDR2 SVGEGT, per germline. The CDR3 here is CASSYRGVLDQPQHF. DNA for the CDR3: TGTGCCAGCAGTTACCGGGGGGTGCTCGATCAGCCCCAGCATTTT.

The rearrangement joins TRBV10-3 to TRBJ2-5, with D unclear. This CDR3 spans 12 amino acids. Trimming stripped 6 bases from V and 1 base from J, with 6 bases between. The V gene's germline CDR1 is ENHRY and CDR2 SYGVKD. The CDR3 bases are TGTGCCATCAGCCAAAGCCAAGAGACCCAGTACTTC. Its translation: CAISQSQETQYF.

The chain uses TRBV19 and TRBJ1-5; a weak D match, TRBD1 (5 bases). Germline lookup yields CDR1 LNHDA and CDR2 SQIVND (reference sequence). Trimming pared 4 bases from V and 3 bases from J, leaving 16 bases between. This CDR3 has 16 amino acids. CDR3 sequence reads: CASSSGAPGSNQPQHF. The CDR3 nucleotides are TGTGCCAGTAGTAGCGGGGCCCCAGGGTCCAATCAGCCCCAGCATTTT.

The CDR3 coding sequence is TGTGCCACCAGTGGTACCGGGACAGCGAACACCGGGGAGCTGTTTTTT. Its protein product is CATSGTGTANTGELFF. V and J are TRBV24-1 and TRBJ2-2; 7 bases line up with TRBD1. After removal of 5 bases from V and 0 bases from J, the junction contained 5 bases not matched to a gene. The CDR3 is 16 residues long. In germline, CDR1 is KGHDR, CDR2 SFDVKD.

The chain couples TRBV5-6 to TRBJ2-7, with TRBD1 matching 8 bases. J lost 0 bases, V lost 0 bases, and 2 bases had no gene match. Germline CDR1 SGHDT, CDR2 YYEEEE. This CDR3 region has 15 residues. The CDR3 bases are TGTGCCAGCAGCTTGGACAGGGGGTTCTCCTACGAGCAGTACTTC. Translation: CASSLDRGFSYEQYF.

The rearrangement joins TRBV3-1 (or the pseudogene TRBV3-2) to TRBJ1-1; maybe TRBD1 (6 bases). The germline CDR1 and CDR2 sequences are LGHDT and YNNKEL (reference sequence). V lost 3 bases and J 14 bases, leaving 19 bases between the germline ends. The CDR3 covers 13 residues. Written as DNA, the CDR3 is TGTGCCAGCAGCCAGTTCCAGGTCGACAGGTCCTTCTTT. This translates into CASSQFQVDRSFF.

The chain links TRBV15 to TRBJ1-3; D is unclear. CDR1 LNHNV and CDR2 YYDKDF come from the germline V gene (reference sequence). The germline V and J ends were trimmed by 1 base and 1 base, with 8 bases remaining between them. CDR3 length: 15 residues. Here the CDR3 DNA reads TGTGCCACCAGCAGAGTGTCGCAGTCTGGAAACACCATATATTTT. Translating it yields CATSRVSQSGNTIYF.

Details on this clone: The same CDR3 is also encoded by other DNA sequences in this sample. The V call is TRBV19, the J call TRBJ2-3; D is uncertain. Germline V lookup: CDR1 LNHDA, CDR2 SQIVND (reference sequence). This CDR3 is 12 amino acids long. V was pared by 6 bases and J by 0 bases, with 4 bases between. The CDR3 coding sequence is TGTGCCAGTAGAACCAGCACAGATACGCAGTATTTT. It encodes CASRTSTDTQYF.

The rearrangement uses TRBV9 and TRBJ1-4; D call uncertain. The CDR3 loop spans 17 amino acids. Germline CDR1 reads SGDLS; CDR2 reads YYNGEE. V was pared by 0 bases and J by 5 bases, with 17 bases between. The CDR3 sequence: CASSVGAGGMKNEKLFF. Written as DNA, the CDR3 is TGTGCCAGCAGCGTAGGCGCCGGTGGGATGAAAAATGAAAAACTGTTTTTT. The variable domain in full, with the rest retrieved from reference TRBV9 and TRBJ1-4, is DSGVTQTPKHLITATGQRVTLRCSPRSGDLSVYWYQQSLDQGLQFLIQYYNGEERAKGNILERFSAQQFPDLHSELNLSSLELGDSALYFCASSVGAGGMKNEKLFFGSGTQLSVL.

This chain links TRBV5-8 with TRBJ1-5; 9 nucleotides match TRBD1. This CDR3 contains 18 residues. V was pared by 4 bases and J by 6 bases, with 17 bases of the junction left unmatched. Germline-derived CDR1 and CDR2 are SGHTS and YDEGEE. CDR3 in amino acids: CASSPGQGIPIWGQPQHF. In nucleotides, the CDR3 is TGTGCCAGCAGCCCGGGACAGGGAATTCCCATTTGGGGTCAGCCCCAGCATTTT.

The rearrangement uses TRBV6-5 and TRBJ1-6, with D possibly TRBD1 on 6 matching bases. The CDR3 consists of 14 residues. Trimming shortened V by 0 bases and J by 10 bases, and 10 bases separated the two germline ends. Germline V gene sequence: CDR1 MNHEY, CDR2 SVGAGI. The DNA of the CDR3 is TGTGCCAGCAGTTACTCTGACAGGCCCTCACCCCTCCACTTT. Protein sequence: CASSYSDRPSPLHF.

CDR3 loop: CASRPTGTRGEQYV. The CDR3 DNA sequence: TGTGCCAGCAGACCCACAGGTACAAGGGGCGAGCAGTACGTC. This chain connects TRBV6-6 to TRBJ2-7, with D possibly being TRBD1 (5 bases). The CDR3 runs 14 residues. Germline V gene data show CDR1 as MNHNY and CDR2 as SVGAGI (reference sequence). V was cut by 6 bases and J by 6 bases, with 18 bases left in between.